These 27 T cell receptor beta chains were sequenced from one sample in a study of immune evolution from preneoplasia to lung adenocarcinoma. Here immunoSEQ multiplex PCR was the method, and the copy in TCRdb shows in-frame clones only, minus some. This sample has approximately 10,000 clones, with more than 75% found just once. Sequenced input: FFPE invasive lung adenocarcinoma tissue. These receptors all come from a person aged 70 to 85 with invasive lung adenocarcinoma. Some clones in this sample may be carry-over from other donors' samples.

The chain is built from TRBV9 and TRBJ2-1, with 7 bases aligning to TRBD2. V lost 2 bases and J lost 9; bases outside the gene matches: 2. Germline V CDR1 and CDR2: SGDLS, YYNGEE. The CDR3 length is 12 residues. The CDR3 coding sequence is TGTGCCAGCAGCGTGGGGAGGGGTGAGCAGTTCTTC. Amino acids: CASSVGRGEQFF.

J is TRBJ2-7 and V is TRBV7-8; 9 nucleotides line up with TRBD2. Germline loops: CDR1 SGHVS, CDR2 FQNEAQ. The CDR3 covers 18 residues. V dropped 4 bases and J dropped 1; count of bases not matched to a gene: 14. The DNA for the CDR3 is TGTGCCAGCAGCTCCTCGCCGGGCGCGGGAGGGCTTTCCTACGAGCAGTACTTC. It translates to CASSSSPGAGGLSYEQYF.

The chain employs TRBV5-6 and TRBJ2-1; D gene ambiguous. The V and J ends lost 0 bases and 10 bases respectively, with 11 bases between them. CDR3 length: 13 residues. Germline values: CDR1 SGHDT, CDR2 YYEEEE. The CDR3 bases are TGTGCCAGCAGCTTGGTAATTCATAGCGAGCAGTTCTTC. Its translation is CASSLVIHSEQFF. The entire variable domain, with the rest obtained from reference TRBV5-6 and TRBJ2-1, is as follows: DAGVTQSPTHLIKTRGQQVTLRCSPKSGHDTVSWYQQALGQGPQFIFQYYEEEERQRGNFPDRFSGHQFPNYSSELNVNALLLGDSALYLCASSLVIHSEQFFGPGTRLTVL.

This clone came up once. The rearrangement joins TRBV7-2 to TRBJ1-4, with 7 bases matching TRBD1. Looked up from germline, CDR1 is SGHTA and CDR2 is FQGNSA. Unmatched junction bases numbered 8, after V lost 1 base and J lost 3 bases. The CDR3 consists of 17 residues. Here the CDR3 reads CASSLGQGPLANEKLFF. CDR3 sequence (DNA): TGTGCCAGCAGCTTAGGACAGGGCCCTTTAGCTAATGAAAAACTGTTTTTT. The full variable domain, completed using reference TRBV7-2 and TRBJ1-4, is GAGVSQSPSNKVTEKGKDVELRCDPISGHTALYWYRQSLGQGLEFLIYFQGNSAPDKSGLPSDRFSAERTGGSVSTLTIQRTQQEDSAVYLCASSLGQGPLANEKLFFGSGTQLSVL.

This chain joins TRBV6-5 and TRBJ2-1, with TRBD1 as a possible D gene (6 bases). V was shortened by 2 bases and J by 8 bases, with 13 bases between the two germline ends. There are 14 residues in the CDR3. CDR1 and CDR2 (germline): MNHEY, SVGAGI. This CDR3 is CASSYEGVEDEQFF. CDR3 coding DNA: TGTGCCAGCAGTTACGAGGGGGTGGAGGATGAGCAGTTCTTC.

The rearrangement joins TRBV5-1 to TRBJ2-1; D call uncertain. Germline V gives CDR1 SGHRS, CDR2 YFSETQ. Trimming took 4 bases from V and 9 from J, leaving 11 bases between them. The CDR3 is 12 residues long. This CDR3 reads CASSPGRGEQFF. The CDR3 region has the DNA TGCGCCAGCAGCCCGGGCCGCGGTGAGCAGTTCTTC.

This chain joins TRBV7-2 and TRBJ2-7; D not certain. Trimming removed 1 base from V and 7 bases from J, with 8 bases in between. CDR1 is SGHTA and CDR2 is FQGNSA in the germline V gene. The CDR3 loop spans 12 amino acids. CDR3 in DNA: TGTGCCAGCAGCTTAGGGCCCCTTGAGCAGTACTTC. Amino acid sequence: CASSLGPLEQYF.

The chain has TRBV10-1 and TRBJ2-3, with 12 bases matching TRBD2. The CDR3 length is 16 residues. Germline V gene data show CDR1 as WNHNN and CDR2 as SYGVQD (reference sequence). With V trimmed by 2 bases and J by 7 bases, 7 bases remained unmatched. The CDR3 DNA is TGCGCCAGCAGTGAGACCCTAGCGGGAGGGTGGAATACGCAGTATTTT. Encoded protein: CASSETLAGGWNTQYF.

The genes are TRBV7-3 and TRBJ2-3, with TRBD2 matching 11 bases. The CDR3 is 14 residues long. V trimming: 10 bases; J trimming: 2 bases; junction bases outside the gene matches: 5. Germline V gives CDR1 SGHTA, CDR2 FQGTGA. For the CDR3, the DNA is TGTGCCATCCTACTAGCGGGGGCCACAGATACGCAGTATTTT. Its protein product is CAILLAGATDTQYF.

For this clone: The junction shows a germline mismatch at one end, possibly a read error. The V call is TRBV27, the J call TRBJ2-7; weak D call: TRBD2 (6 bases). The CDR3 spans 14 residues. The germline gives CDR1 MNHEY, CDR2 SMNVEV (reference sequence). CDR3 amino acids: CASSLSGLFYEQYF. The CDR3 DNA reads as TGTGCCAGCAGTCTATCGGGACTGTTCTACGAGCAGTACTTC.

V and J are TRBV29-1 and TRBJ2-1; 10 bases map to TRBD2. The CDR3 totals 16 residues. V was pared by 2 bases and J by 6 bases, with 10 bases of the junction left unmatched. CDR1 is SQVTM and CDR2 is ANQGSEA in the germline V gene. This chain's CDR3 is CSVESPAGGPANEQFF. CDR3 nucleotide sequence: TGCAGCGTTGAATCCCCAGCGGGAGGGCCTGCCAATGAGCAGTTCTTC.

V gene TRBV28 combines with J gene TRBJ2-7; D is uncertain. This CDR3 comprises 11 residues. Germline CDR1 MDHEN, CDR2 SYDVKM. Trimming took 6 bases from V and 6 from J, leaving 9 bases between them. For the CDR3, the DNA is TGTGCCAGCAGCCCAGGTTTCGAGCAGTACTTC. Translating it yields CASSPGFEQYF.

The J gene is TRBJ1-1, the V gene TRBV5-1; 7 bases fit TRBD1. The CDR3 is made up of 16 amino acids. Trimming removed 7 bases from V and 2 bases from J; junction bases left unmatched: 14. From germline, CDR1 is SGHRS and CDR2 YFSETQ. CDR3 in amino acids: CASDRGDSLGNTEAFF. The CDR3 DNA reads TGCGCCAGCGATCGGGGGGACAGTCTTGGTAACACTGAAGCTTTCTTT.

DNA for the CDR3: TGTGCCAGCAGCCAAGAGGAAATAGCGGGAGGTAGGCAGTTCTTC. Amino acid sequence: CASSQEEIAGGRQFF. The chain employs TRBV4-2 and TRBJ2-1; 10 bases match TRBD2. V dropped 0 bases and J dropped 12; count of bases not matched to a gene: 8. This CDR3 has 15 residues. Germline V gives CDR1 LGHNA, CDR2 YNFKEQ.

This chain links TRBV9 with TRBJ2-1; D possibly uses TRBD1 or TRBD2 (5 bases each). CDR1 and CDR2 from the germline V gene are SGDLS and YYNGEE. The CDR3 is 15 residues long. V lost 6 bases and J lost 3, with 16 bases in between. In DNA form, the CDR3 reads TGTGCCAGCACCCCTAGAGGGGATTACTACAATGAGCAGTTCTTC. Encoded protein: CASTPRGDYYNEQFF.

This chain connects TRBV30 to TRBJ2-1, with a tentative D call TRBD2 (6 bases). CDR3 size: 11 residues. V was trimmed by 2 bases and J by 12 bases, leaving 11 bases between them. Germline V lookup: CDR1 GTSNPN, CDR2 SVGIG (reference sequence). The CDR3 reads CAWSHGSLQFF. The CDR3 nucleotides are TGTGCCTGGAGTCACGGGAGCTTGCAGTTCTTC. Full variable domain (rest looked up from reference TRBV30 and TRBJ2-1): SQTIHQWPATLVQPVGSPLSLECTVEGTSNPNLYWYRQAAGRGLQLLFYSVGIGQISSEVPQNLSASRPQDRQFILSSKKLLLSDSGFYLCAWSHGSLQFFGPGTRLTVL.

This clone showed up just a few times. V and J are TRBV7-9 and TRBJ1-2; TRBD1 agrees at 7 bases. The CDR3 runs to 15 residues. Germline V gene data show CDR1 as SEHNR and CDR2 as FQNEAQ (reference sequence). Germline trimming cut 5 bases from V and 0 bases from J; bases unmatched to any gene: 6. The CDR3, as DNA: TGTGCCAGCAGCCAAGGACAGGTAGCTAACTATGGCTACACCTTC. This encodes CASSQGQVANYGYTF.

The chain has TRBV19 and TRBJ1-1, with TRBD1 matching 8 bases. V lost 5 bases and J lost 5; bases outside the gene matches: 4. From germline, CDR1 is LNHDA and CDR2 SQIVND (reference sequence). This CDR3 has 13 amino acids. The CDR3 nucleotides read TGTGCCAGTAGTCCCCAGGGGGCGACTGAAGCTTTCTTT. Protein sequence: CASSPQGATEAFF.

The rearrangement uses TRBV10-3 and TRBJ1-1; D ambiguous. This CDR3 is 11 amino acids long. Deletions cut 10 bases from V and 2 bases from J, with 8 bases between. Germline CDR1 is ENHRY and CDR2 is SYGVKD. The CDR3 sequence is CASAQNTEAFF. The CDR3 DNA sequence: TGTGCCAGCGCTCAAAACACTGAAGCTTTCTTT.

The rearrangement links TRBV27 to TRBJ1-5, with 7 positions matching TRBD1. After removal of 3 bases from V and 7 bases from J, the junction contained 6 bases not matched to a gene. CDR3 size: 14 residues. Germline CDR1 is MNHEY and CDR2 is SMNVEV (reference sequence). The CDR3 reads CASSFNRGGQPQHF. The CDR3 DNA reads TGTGCCAGCAGTTTTAACAGGGGTGGACAGCCCCAGCATTTT.

CDR3: CASSQGTGRYYGYTF. DNA of the CDR3: TGTGCCAGCAGTCAGGGGACAGGGCGGTACTATGGCTACACCTTC. This rearrangement joins TRBV28 to TRBJ1-2; TRBD1 aligns across 9 bases. This CDR3 has 15 amino acids. Germline V gene sequence: CDR1 MDHEN, CDR2 SYDVKM. V lost 5 bases to trimming and J lost 3 bases; unmatched junction nucleotides: 7.

V is TRBV5-8 and J is TRBJ2-3, with D uncertain. V gave up 0 bases and J gave up 0 bases, with 11 bases separating them. CDR1 SGHTS and CDR2 YDEGEE come from the germline V gene. The CDR3 totals 16 residues. CDR3 loop: CASSLGTVTSTDTQYF. In DNA, the CDR3 is TGTGCCAGCAGCTTGGGTACAGTAACTAGCACAGATACGCAGTATTTT.

The CDR3 region has the DNA TGTGCCAGCAGTTACTTCGCGATTTCTTCCTCCTACGAGCAGTACTTC. Its protein is CASSYFAISSSYEQYF. The J gene is TRBJ2-7, the V gene TRBV6-5; unclear D gene. V gave up 1 base and J gave up 0 bases, with 13 bases separating them. The germline V gene has CDR1 MNHEY and CDR2 SVGAGI. This CDR3 spans 16 amino acids.

The chain couples TRBV5-6 to TRBJ1-2; TRBD1 agrees at 12 bases. V shed 4 bases, J shed 0 bases, and the junction held 10 bases outside the gene matches. Germline CDR1 is SGHDT and CDR2 is YYEEEE. The CDR3 sequence is 18 residues long. The CDR3 region is CASSRDRGRVLSNYGYTF. As DNA, the CDR3 is TGTGCCAGCAGCCGGGACAGGGGGCGCGTCCTTTCTAACTATGGCTACACCTTC.

This chain connects TRBV29-1 to TRBJ2-7, with D maybe TRBD1 (6 bases). CDR1 is SQVTM, CDR2 ANQGSEA, per germline. The CDR3 has 16 amino acids. V lost 0 bases to trimming and J lost 6 bases, with 21 bases between them. The CDR3 bases are TGCAGCGTTGAAGATCCTAATCAGACAGGTTCTTGCGAGCAGTACTTC. Protein sequence: CSVEDPNQTGSCEQYF.

This clone was seen once. This chain connects TRBV15 to TRBJ2-7; 8 nucleotides agree with TRBD1. V was clipped by 6 bases and J by 3 bases; unmatched bases: 7. Germline loops: CDR1 LNHNV, CDR2 YYDKDF (reference sequence). The CDR3 is made up of 14 amino acids. The CDR3 region has the DNA TGTGCCACCAGTATAGGACAGGGCCTCTACGAGCAGTACTTC. This codes for CATSIGQGLYEQYF.

The chain joins TRBV28 to TRBJ1-1; D gene uncertain. Looked up from germline, CDR1 is MDHEN and CDR2 is SYDVKM. The CDR3 is made up of 12 amino acids. Trimming left V 5 bases short and J 5 bases short, with 9 bases between. The chain's CDR3 is CASSPRLTEAFF. The CDR3 bases are TGTGCCAGCAGTCCCAGGCTGACTGAAGCTTTCTTT.